A selection of T cell receptor beta chains follows, all from one sample in a study of blood T cell repertoires in COVID-19. Clones were sequenced by immunoSEQ multiplex PCR, and TCRdb holds only the in-frame ones, with some missing. The sample records some 300,000 clones, nearly 90% being singletons. Sequenced: peripheral blood. Receptor source: a middle-aged woman with COVID-19, enrolled during active disease. The CDR3 runs from the conserved cysteine through the conserved F or W. Fields, in order: J gene, V gene, clone size, D gene, CDR3 DNA, CDR3 protein. A D gene is named only where the DNA matches it firmly. The size field is filled for only some rows; it gives once, few, many or a size class.

J: TRBJ1-1; V: TRBV28; size: NA; D: TRBD1; DNA: TGTGCCAGCCTTCCGGGACAGATGAACACTGAAGCTTTCTTT; CDR3: CASLPGQMNTEAFF
J: TRBJ1-3; V: TRBV7-9; size: NA; D: NA; DNA: TGTGCCAGCAGCTTTCCGAGGAGCTCGGGACTCGGGGACACCATATATTTT; CDR3: CASSFPRSSGLGDTIYF
J: TRBJ2-5; V: TRBV7-9; size: NA; D: TRBD2; DNA: TGTGCCAGCAGCTTAGGCTCGTTGCGGGAGCATCAAGAGACCCAGTACTTC; CDR3: CASSLGSLREHQETQYF
J: TRBJ1-2; V: TRBV7-2; size: NA; D: TRBD1; DNA: TGTGCCAGCAGCCCCCAGGGGGGGCGGGGGGTCCGGGATGGCTACACCTTC; CDR3: CASSPQGGRGVRDGYTF
J: TRBJ1-5; V: TRBV27; size: NA; D: NA; DNA: TGTGCCAGCAGTTTATCGGCGGGGGAGAAGAATCAGCCCCAGCATTTT; CDR3: CASSLSAGEKNQPQHF
J: TRBJ2-2; V: TRBV5-4; size: once; D: NA; DNA: TGTGCCAGCAGCTTCTCTACCCGGGAGCTGTTTTTT; CDR3: CASSFSTRELFF
J: TRBJ1-5; V: TRBV5-6; size: NA; D: NA; DNA: TGTGCCAGCAGCTTGAGCACAGGGCCGTATAGCAATCAGCCCCAGCATTTT; CDR3: CASSLSTGPYSNQPQHF
J: TRBJ2-7; V: TRBV16; size: NA; D: NA; DNA: TGTGCCAGCAGCCAAGGGCTAGCTGAGCAGTACTTC; CDR3: CASSQGLAEQYF
J: TRBJ2-2; V: TRBV9; size: NA; D: TRBD2; DNA: TGTGCCAGCAGCGCACCGGGACTAGCGGGAGGACGGGGACCCGGGGAGCTGTTTTTT; CDR3: CASSAPGLAGGRGPGELFF
J: TRBJ2-7; V: TRBV27; size: NA; D: TRBD2; DNA: TGTGCCAGCAGTTTAGACGCCCCCGGGACTAGCGTTTCCTACGAGCAGTACTTC; CDR3: CASSLDAPGTSVSYEQYF
J: TRBJ2-3; V: TRBV9; size: few; D: TRBD1; DNA: TGTGCCAGCAGCGATGGGACAGCCCGGGCGGCAGATACGCAGTATTTT; CDR3: CASSDGTARAADTQYF
J: TRBJ2-7; V: TRBV11-3; size: NA; D: TRBD2; DNA: TGTGCCAGCAGCCCCGGGACTAGCGGGGGGTCATACGAGCAGTACTTC; CDR3: CASSPGTSGGSYEQYF
J: TRBJ1-1; V: TRBV4-3; size: NA; D: NA; DNA: TGCGCCAGCAGCCAAGAAATGGGCGTCGCCACTGAAGCTTTCTTT; CDR3: CASSQEMGVATEAFF
J: TRBJ2-2; V: TRBV28; size: NA; D: TRBD2; DNA: TGTGCCATCAGTGGGGGGGACACCGGGGAGCTGTTTTTT; CDR3: CAISGGDTGELFF
J: TRBJ2-1; V: TRBV5-4; size: NA; D: TRBD2; DNA: TGTGCCAGCAGCTCCCCTAGCGGGGGGGGTACCAATGAGCAGTTCTTC; CDR3: CASSSPSGGGTNEQFF
J: TRBJ2-3; V: TRBV6-6; size: NA; D: TRBD1; DNA: TGTGCCAGCAGTAAAACAGGGACAGCTACGCAGTATTTT; CDR3: CASSKTGTATQYF
J: TRBJ2-6; V: TRBV5-6; size: NA; D: NA; DNA: TGTGCCAGCAGCTTGTCAGGGTCTGGGGCCAACGTCCTGACTTTC; CDR3: CASSLSGSGANVLTF
J: TRBJ2-1; V: TRBV6-2/TRBV6-3; size: NA; D: NA; DNA: TGTGCCAGCAGTTACCAGCGGGTCAATGAGCAGTTCTTC; CDR3: CASSYQRVNEQFF
J: TRBJ2-7; V: TRBV15; size: NA; D: TRBD2; DNA: TGTGCCACCAGCAGAGATCTACGCACTAGCGGGAGCTACGAGCAGTACTTC; CDR3: CATSRDLRTSGSYEQYF
J: TRBJ2-7; V: TRBV5-1; size: NA; D: TRBD2; DNA: TGCGCCAGCAGCCAGGCACAAGCGGGAGCTCGCGAGCAGTACTTC; CDR3: CASSQAQAGAREQYF
J: TRBJ2-7; V: TRBV7-2; size: once; D: NA; DNA: TGTGCCAGCAGCTTTTATGGAGGAGGACAGCGGAGCTCCTACGAGCAGTACTTC; CDR3: CASSFYGGGQRSSYEQYF
J: TRBJ1-2; V: TRBV6-5; size: NA; D: NA; DNA: TGTGCCAGCAGTTGGTCCTATAACTATGGCTACACCTTC; CDR3: CASSWSYNYGYTF
J: TRBJ2-2; V: TRBV7-9; size: NA; D: NA; DNA: TGTGCCAGCAGTCTTAGGACAGTCGCGAACACCGGGGAGCTGTTTTTT; CDR3: CASSLRTVANTGELFF
J: TRBJ1-2; V: TRBV6-5; size: NA; D: NA; DNA: TGTGCCAGCAGTCGGACAGTAGACTATGGCTACACCTTC; CDR3: CASSRTVDYGYTF
J: TRBJ1-4; V: TRBV29-1; size: NA; D: TRBD1; DNA: TGCAGCGTCCTTATACCGGGACAGGGGAATGAAAAACTGTTTTTT; CDR3: CSVLIPGQGNEKLFF
J: TRBJ1-3; V: TRBV21-1; size: NA; D: NA; DNA: TGTGCCAGCCCCAGGGGCACTGGAAACACCATATATTTT; CDR3: CASPRGTGNTIYF
J: TRBJ1-6; V: TRBV9; size: NA; D: NA; DNA: TGTGCCAGCAGCGGGCTGGGGGCAACACCCCTCCACTTT; CDR3: CASSGLGATPLHF